The rows below give T cell receptor beta chains drawn from one sample of a study of read filtering for tumor transcriptome and immune sequencing. MiXCR was run by TCRdb on the reads, yielding one entry per CDR3 protein. The top ten hold around 15% of the sample, which has 55,000 to 60,000 distinct CDR3 sequences, over 9% seen once. The sample comprised a population of CD138-negative cells sorted from bone marrow. Source of these receptors: a donor at least 40 years old with multiple myeloma. Each CDR3 is given with its conserved first and last residue. A D gene is named only where the DNA matches it firmly. Size is omitted from some rows. Given values are once, few, many or a class for expanded clones.

cdr3_aa | cdr3_nt | d_call | j_call | clone_size | v_call
CASSQDGGRGEQFF | TGTGCCAGCAGCCAAGACGGCGGGCGGGGTGAGCAGTTCTTC | - | TRBJ2-1 | many | TRBV4-2
CAGSLDSSWDELFF | TGCGCCGGCAGCTTGGATTCTAGCTGGGATGAGCTGTTCTTC | - | TRBJ2-1 | - | TRBV5-1
CASSLGAQGFGEQYF | TGCGCCAGCAGCTTAGGTGCACAGGGATTCGGCGAGCAGTACTTC | - | TRBJ2-7 | many | TRBV5-1
CASSQGYVGGGSYNEQLF | - | - | TRBJ2-1 | - | TRBV4-1
CASIPGEGYSNQPQHF | TGTGCCAGTATCCCAGGGGAGGGATACAGCAATCAGCCCCAGCATTTT | - | TRBJ1-5 | many | TRBV19
CASSLVGTSTDTQYF | TGTGCCAGCAGCTTAGTGGGTACTAGCACAGATACGCAGTATTTT | - | TRBJ2-3 | many | TRBV11-2
CASSQDHGQPQHF | TGTGCCAGCAGCCAAGACCATGGCCAGCCCCAGCATTTT | - | TRBJ1-5 | many | TRBV3-1
CASSFGRGNEKLFF | TGTGCCAGCAGCTTCGGCAGGGGTAATGAAAAACTGTTTTTT | - | TRBJ1-4 | many | TRBV7-2
CASSPPPGMTTNEKLFF | TGTGCCAGCAGCCCCCCCCCGGGTATGACAACTAATGAAAAACTGTTTTTT | - | TRBJ1-4 | many | TRBV7-9
CASFQEKGTDTQYF | TGTGCCAGCTTTCAGGAGAAAGGCACAGATACGCAGTATTTT | - | TRBJ2-3 | many | TRBV18
CATSDRWDTEAFF | TGTGCCACCAGCGATCGCTGGGACACTGAAGCTTTCTTT | - | TRBJ1-1 | many | TRBV2
CASSFGQGMDTQYF | TGTGCCAGCAGTTTTGGGCAGGGAATGGATACGCAGTATTTT | - | TRBJ2-3 | many | TRBV12-3/TRBV12-4
CSATGTVSWDTQYF | TGCAGTGCTACCGGGACAGTCTCCTGGGATACGCAGTATTTT | TRBD1 | TRBJ2-3 | many | TRBV20-1
CASSPPTVRGNSPLHF | TGTGCCAGCAGTCCGCCGACAGTACGTGGTAATTCACCCCTCCACTTT | - | TRBJ1-6 | - | TRBV6-5
CATSDSGYSGNTIYF | TGTGCCACCAGTGATTCCGGGTACTCTGGAAACACCATATATTTT | - | TRBJ1-3 | few | TRBV24-1
CSARVPGSDQPQHF | TGCAGTGCTAGAGTACCCGGGTCAGATCAGCCCCAGCATTTT | - | TRBJ1-5 | many | TRBV20-1
CASRTWTSGGAADTQYF | TGCGCCAGCCGGACCTGGACTAGCGGGGGGGCCGCGGATACGCAGTATTTT | TRBD2 | TRBJ2-3 | many | TRBV5-1
CASSLRASGAADTQYF | TGCGCCAGCAGCTTGCGTGCTAGCGGGGCCGCAGATACGCAGTATTTT | TRBD2 | TRBJ2-3 | - | TRBV5-1
CSARGESGRGLIEQFF | TGCAGTGCTAGAGGGGAATCCGGCAGGGGGCTGATTGAGCAGTTCTTC | TRBD1 | TRBJ2-1 | many | TRBV20-1
CASSPTTQTGELFF | TGTGCCAGCAGCCCCACGACACAAACCGGGGAGCTGTTTTTT | - | TRBJ2-2 | many | TRBV3-1
CASSGTGDGYTF | TGTGCCAGCAGTGGGACAGGCGATGGCTACACCTTC | TRBD1 | TRBJ1-2 | many | TRBV6-2/TRBV6-3
CSAERQRVTEAFF | TGCAGTGCTGAACGACAGCGGGTCACTGAAGCTTTCTTT | - | TRBJ1-1 | few | TRBV20-1
CASSLGVQETQYF | TGCGCCAGCAGCTTGGGCGTACAAGAGACCCAGTACTTC | - | TRBJ2-5 | - | TRBV5-1
CASNPSGTGAYEQYF | TGTGCCAGCAACCCCTCCGGGACAGGGGCCTACGAGCAGTACTTC | TRBD1 | TRBJ2-7 | many | TRBV11-2
CASSYSSRNQPQHF | TGTGCCAGCAGTTACTCGAGTCGCAATCAGCCCCAGCATTTT | - | TRBJ1-5 | many | TRBV6-2/TRBV6-3
CSATWGWGFDGYTF | TGCAGTGCTACTTGGGGATGGGGTTTCGATGGCTACACCTTC | - | TRBJ1-2 | many | TRBV20-1
CASSQPNEDTQYF | TGCGCCAGCAGCCAGCCAAACGAGGATACGCAGTATTTT | - | TRBJ2-3 | many | TRBV4-1
CAILESRGNVLTF | TGTGCCATATTAGAGTCTCGCGGCAACGTCCTGACTTTC | - | TRBJ2-6 | many | TRBV10-3
CSALKDGASYNEQFF | TGCAGTGCTCTCAAAGACGGGGCCTCCTACAATGAGCAGTTCTTC | - | TRBJ2-1 | medium-sized | TRBV20-1
CASSDRSLSAQHF | TGTGCCAGCAGCGACAGGTCCCTTTCGGCCCAGCATTTT | - | TRBJ1-5 | many | TRBV6-6
CASSSWTGPNEQFF | TGCGCCAGCAGCTCCTGGACAGGGCCCAATGAGCAGTTCTTC | TRBD1 | TRBJ2-1 | many | TRBV5-1
CASSLYGVWLNTEAFF | TGTGCCAGCAGCTTATATGGGGTTTGGTTGAACACTGAAGCTTTCTTT | - | TRBJ1-1 | few | TRBV7-2
CASSLGMGQGSTEAFF | TGTGCCAGCAGCTTAGGAATGGGACAGGGTTCCACTGAAGCTTTCTTT | TRBD1 | TRBJ1-1 | - | TRBV7-9
CASSRRPTRVRGSPLHF | TGTGCCAGCAGTCGGCGGCCCACCAGGGTGCGTGGTTCACCCCTCCACTTT | - | TRBJ1-6 | - | TRBV12-3/TRBV12-4
CSVYGGAGVNTEAFF | TGCAGCGTTTACGGGGGCGCAGGAGTGAACACTGAAGCTTTCTTT | - | TRBJ1-1 | many | TRBV29-1
CASSLVGSSYEQYF | TGTGCCAGCAGCTTAGTGGGAAGCTCCTACGAGCAGTACTTC | - | TRBJ2-7 | once | TRBV11-3
CSVEASYEQYF | TGCAGCGTTGAAGCTTCGTACGAGCAGTACTTC | - | TRBJ2-7 | many | TRBV29-1
CSAMGRTYLQGESQHF | TGCAGTGCTATGGGCCGAACGTATTTACAGGGAGAGTCCCAGCATTTT | - | TRBJ1-5 | - | TRBV20-1
CASSSGRTEAFF | TGTGCCAGCAGCTCTGGGCGGACTGAAGCTTTCTTT | - | TRBJ1-1 | many | TRBV7-6
CASSPPLAGGNEQFF | TGTGCCAGCTCACCGCCCCTAGCGGGGGGGAATGAGCAGTTCTTC | TRBD2 | TRBJ2-1 | - | TRBV18
CASSYHVGGPHNEQFF | TGTGCCAGCAGCTACCACGTAGGGGGGCCTCACAATGAGCAGTTCTTC | - | TRBJ2-1 | many | TRBV12-3/TRBV12-4
CASSEIPWSGGNQPQHF | TGTGCCAGCAGTGAAATCCCCTGGTCCGGTGGCAATCAGCCCCAGCATTTT | - | TRBJ1-5 | few | TRBV6-1